These T cell receptor beta chains were read from a single sample in a study of response to subunit inactivated influenza vaccine. TCRdb re-called the RT-PCR reads with MiXCR, one entry per CDR3 protein. The sample carries about 540,000 distinct CDR3 sequences, under 30% recorded once. In addition, the sample was reused for a study of T cells expressing NK-cell markers.

Specimen: CD4+ T cells sorted from PBMCs, collected less than 13 days after vaccination. These receptors were obtained from a man over 45 who received an inactivated influenza vaccine. CDR3s include the opening cysteine and the closing phenylalanine or tryptophan. The D gene is left open where the match is weak. The size field is filled for only some rows; it gives once, few, many or a size class.

TRBJ1-1 . TRBD1 TRBV6-5 CASSLPGQGSAEAFF TGTGCCAGCAGTTTGCCGGGACAGGGATCAGCTGAAGCTTTCTTT
TRBJ1-5 few . TRBV6-1 CASSLRAPPSNQPQHF TGTGCCAGCAGTCTCCGGGCACCTCCTAGCAATCAGCCCCAGCATTTT
TRBJ2-2 many TRBD2 TRBV10-3 CAISYGGAGTGELFF TGTGCCATCAGCTACGGGGGGGCAGGCACCGGGGAGCTGTTTTTT
TRBJ2-3 few . TRBV5-6 CASSPLRTRSSTDTQYF TGTGCCAGCAGCCCCCTCAGGACTCGATCTAGCACAGATACGCAGTATTTT
TRBJ1-1 . TRBD1 TRBV3-1 CASSQVGRGRSTEAFF TGTGCCAGCAGCCAAGTAGGAAGGGGGCGCAGCACTGAAGCTTTCTTT
TRBJ1-5 . TRBD1 TRBV28 CASRTGTGDFQPQHF TGTGCCAGCAGGACCGGGACAGGGGATTTTCAGCCCCAGCATTTT
TRBJ1-1 . . TRBV27 CASIAWGGLKTEAFF TGTGCCAGCATCGCGTGGGGGGGTCTGAAAACTGAAGCTTTCTTT
TRBJ2-5 . TRBD1 TRBV28 CASSEGAQETQYF TGTGCCAGCAGTGAGGGGGCCCAAGAGACCCAGTACTTC
TRBJ1-2 . . TRBV4-2 CASSQAGEDGYTF TGTGCCAGCAGCCAAGCAGGGGAAGATGGCTACACCTTC
TRBJ2-1 . TRBD2 TRBV7-8 CASSLALWRGGRWVQFF TGTGCCAGCAGCTTAGCTCTCTGGCGGGGGGGCAGATGGGTGCAGTTCTTC
TRBJ2-5 few . TRBV6-5 CASSYSQFQETQYF TGTGCCAGCAGTTACTCTCAGTTTCAAGAGACCCAGTACTTC
TRBJ2-7 few TRBD1 TRBV10-3 CAIRETGLDEQYF TGTGCCATCAGGGAGACAGGGCTCGACGAGCAGTACTTC
TRBJ1-5 . . TRBV20-1 CSARDRSTAGQPQHF TGCAGTGCTAGAGATCGTTCCACAGCAGGGCAGCCCCAGCATTTT
TRBJ1-1 few . TRBV16 CASSQSGNTEAFF TGTGCCAGCAGCCAATCGGGGAACACTGAAGCTTTCTTT
TRBJ1-2 . . TRBV7-8 CASSPWRGYGYTF TGTGCCAGCAGCCCCTGGAGGGGCTATGGCTACACCTTC
TRBJ2-4 few TRBD2 TRBV29-1 CSVESLAGGLNIQYF TGCAGCGTTGAATCACTAGCGGGGGGGCTGAACATTCAGTACTTC
TRBJ2-5 once TRBD1 TRBV25-1 CASSERVGTGQETQYF TGTGCCAGCAGTGAGAGGGTGGGGACAGGTCAAGAGACCCAGTACTTC
TRBJ2-7 few TRBD2 TRBV10-3 CAIRWASGSYEQYF TGTGCCATCAGATGGGCTAGCGGATCCTACGAGCAGTACTTC
TRBJ2-7 few TRBD1 TRBV5-5 CASSKSPGQGAYEQYF TGTGCCAGCAGCAAGAGTCCGGGACAGGGGGCCTACGAGCAGTACTTC
TRBJ1-1 . . TRBV4-3 CASSQEGRDAGEAFF TGCGCCAGCAGCCAAGAAGGACGGGACGCGGGGGAAGCTTTCTTT
TRBJ2-1 . . TRBV19 CASSLQYSSYNEQFF TGTGCCAGTAGTTTACAATACAGCTCCTACAATGAGCAGTTCTTC
TRBJ2-1 . . TRBV12-3/TRBV12-4 CASSRDAHQGQFF TGTGCCAGCAGTCGGGACGCACATCAGGGGCAGTTCTTC
TRBJ2-3 . . TRBV11-1 CASSLRVRFGLQVTDTQYF TGTGCCAGCAGCTTAAGAGTTCGATTTGGACTACAAGTCACAGATACGCAGTATTTT
TRBJ1-6 . TRBD1 TRBV11-1 CASSFPTGRNSPLHF TGTGCCAGCAGCTTCCCGACAGGGAGAAATTCACCCCTCCACTTT
TRBJ2-5 few . TRBV4-1 CASSQEGQAGTQYF TGCGCCAGCAGCCAAGAAGGTCAGGCGGGGACCCAGTACTTC
TRBJ2-7 . . TRBV20-1 CSVSRSFYEQYF TGCAGTGTCAGCCGGAGTTTCTACGAGCAGTACTTC
TRBJ2-5 . . TRBV5-1 CASSLRVGTASHQYF TGCGCCAGCAGCTTGCGCGTTGGGACCGCATCACACCAGTACTTC
TRBJ1-6 . . TRBV5-1 CASSLGGSNSPLHF TGCGCCAGCAGCTTAGGGGGGTCCAATTCACCCCTCCACTTT
TRBJ2-2 few . TRBV4-3 CASSQVAGLPVSTGELFF TGCGCCAGCAGCCAAGTGGCCGGACTACCAGTCTCCACCGGGGAGCTGTTTTTT
TRBJ2-3 . TRBD2 TRBV29-1 CSVAARESTDTQYF TGCAGCGTTGCGGCGCGGGAGAGCACAGATACGCAGTATTTT
TRBJ2-4 . . TRBV4-1 CASSQPSVRGLAKNIQYF TGCGCCAGCAGCCAGCCCTCGGTCAGGGGCTTAGCCAAAAACATTCAGTACTTC
TRBJ2-5 many . TRBV4-1 CASSQGAGRLETQYF TGCGCCAGCAGCCAAGGCGCAGGGCGGTTGGAGACCCAGTACTTC
TRBJ2-1 . TRBD2 TRBV18 CASSPVGGDEQFF TGTGCCAGCTCACCGGTCGGGGGGGATGAGCAGTTCTTC
TRBJ2-2 few . TRBV9 CASSVGSGLDPGELFF TGTGCCAGCAGCGTAGGTTCAGGGTTGGACCCCGGGGAGCTGTTTTTT
TRBJ2-1 few . TRBV10-3 CAISDRGSYNEQFF TGTGCCATCAGTGACAGGGGCTCCTACAATGAGCAGTTCTTC
TRBJ2-5 few TRBD2 TRBV12-3/TRBV12-4 CASSSHRLAQETQYF TGTGCCAGCAGTTCTCACAGACTAGCGCAAGAGACCCAGTACTTC
TRBJ1-1 few . TRBV6-2/TRBV6-3 CASSMTVTEAFF TGTGCCAGCAGTATGACAGTCACTGAAGCTTTCTTT
TRBJ2-1 few . TRBV24-1 CATSDPRGAHNEQFF TGTGCCACCAGTGATCCTCGGGGAGCCCACAATGAGCAGTTCTTC
TRBJ2-5 few TRBD1 TRBV4-3 CASSLGTGDVETQYF TGCGCCAGCAGCCTGGGGACAGGGGATGTGGAGACCCAGTACTTC
TRBJ2-1 many TRBD2 TRBV19 CASKSGSRDEQFF TGTGCCAGTAAGAGCGGGAGTAGGGATGAGCAGTTCTTC
TRBJ2-7 few . TRBV20-1 CSARAGPYEQYF TGCAGTGCTAGGGCGGGACCCTACGAGCAGTACTTC
TRBJ2-1 . TRBD1 TRBV10-3 CATRDRRNNEQFF TGTGCCACCCGGGACAGGAGAAACAATGAGCAGTTCTTC
TRBJ2-5 once TRBD1 TRBV5-1 CASSPGQGFTQYF TGCGCCAGCAGCCCAGGACAGGGTTTCACCCAGTACTTC
TRBJ2-1 many TRBD2 TRBV11-2 CASRELAGSNEQFF TGTGCCAGCCGGGAACTAGCGGGAAGCAATGAGCAGTTCTTC
TRBJ1-2 many . TRBV29-1 CSVEVWNGHGYTF TGCAGCGTTGAAGTCTGGAATGGACATGGCTACACCTTC
TRBJ2-1 few TRBD2 TRBV4-1 CASDQGTSGGRSYNEQFF TGCGCCAGCGATCAAGGGACTAGCGGGGGCCGCTCCTACAATGAGCAGTTCTTC
TRBJ1-4 . . TRBV7-6 CASSFRVFEKLFF TGTGCCAGCAGCTTCAGGGTTTTCGAAAAACTGTTTTTT
TRBJ2-1 . . TRBV5-1 CASSRRLVSYNEQFF TGCGCCAGCAGCCGACGACTAGTTTCCTACAATGAGCAGTTCTTC
TRBJ1-2 . . TRBV3-1 CASSPPKANYGYTF TGTGCCAGCAGCCCCCCCAAAGCTAACTATGGCTACACCTTC